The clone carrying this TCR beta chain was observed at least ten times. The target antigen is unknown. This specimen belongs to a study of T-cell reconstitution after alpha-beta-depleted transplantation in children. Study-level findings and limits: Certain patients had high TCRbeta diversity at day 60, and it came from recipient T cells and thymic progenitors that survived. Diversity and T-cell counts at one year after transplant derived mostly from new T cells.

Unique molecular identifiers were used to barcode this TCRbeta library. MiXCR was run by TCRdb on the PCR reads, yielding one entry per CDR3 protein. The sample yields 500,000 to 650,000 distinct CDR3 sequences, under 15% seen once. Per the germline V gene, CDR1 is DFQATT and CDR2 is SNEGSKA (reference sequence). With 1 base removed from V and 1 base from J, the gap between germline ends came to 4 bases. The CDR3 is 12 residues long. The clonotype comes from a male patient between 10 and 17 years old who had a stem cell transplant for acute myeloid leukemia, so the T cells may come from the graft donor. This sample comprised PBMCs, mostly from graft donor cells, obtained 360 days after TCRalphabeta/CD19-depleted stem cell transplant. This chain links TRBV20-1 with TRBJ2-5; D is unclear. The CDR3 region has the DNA TGCAGTGCTAGAGGTGTCCAAGAGACCCAGTACTTC. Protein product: CSARGVQETQYF.